This T cell receptor (beta chain) was documented in a study of beta chain features in type 1 diabetes. As for the study in general: Cell yields, gender and age were similar in healthy donors and patients.

Investigators reverse transcribed all isolated RNA, so they sequenced expressed TCRB transcripts. Average reads for naive, central memory and regulatory T cell samples were about 3.57 million. Produced via immunoSEQ multiplex PCR; TCRdb's table is partial and in-frame only. The table has approximately 340,000 clones, around 16% seen once. CD4+ naive, central memory, regulatory and stem cell-like memory subsets were isolated by sorting on CD45RO/CCR7/CD25/CD127/CD95/CD27. V gave up 1 base and J gave up 4 bases, with 9 bases separating them. The CDR3 covers 14 residues. Looked up from germline, CDR1 is SGHDT and CDR2 is YYEEEE.

The TCR comes from a woman younger than 30 in good health. This rearrangement joins TRBV5-6 to TRBJ1-5, with D perhaps TRBD1 (5 bases). Input material: naive CD4+ T cells from blood. The CDR3 is CASSLSRVNQPQHF. CDR3 in DNA: TGTGCCAGCAGCTTGTCCAGGGTGAATCAGCCCCAGCATTTT.